The following is a TCR beta chain sequence with its context. Its matching antigen is unknown. Based on CD45RO/CCR7/CD25/CD127/CD95/CD27, CD4+ regulatory, stem cell-like memory, naive and central memory cells were sorted. Sorting produced populations that all topped 98% purity. The CDR3 loop spans 14 amino acids. The ends were cut back, 4 bases at V and 0 bases at J, with 7 bases in the middle. The germline V gene has CDR1 SEHNR and CDR2 FQNEAQ (reference sequence). Expressed TCRB transcripts were sequenced after all isolated RNA was converted to cDNA. The repertoire was sequenced with immunoSEQ multiplex PCR; TCRdb's copy has only in-frame clones and lacks some. Of hundreds of thousands of clones listed, under 70% are singletons. The data were taken from a study of beta chain features in type 1 diabetes. General study results and limits: TCRB CDR3 length was moderately but significantly reduced in all four CD4+ subsets of Type 1 diabetes patients.

V is TRBV7-9 and J is TRBJ1-5; D is undetermined. The sequenced sample was naive CD4+ T cells from blood. The sequence came from a man aged 25 to 40 in good health. Here the CDR3 reads CASSSQNSNQPQHF. The CDR3 coding sequence is TGTGCCAGCAGCTCCCAAAATAGCAATCAGCCCCAGCATTTT.